The present T cell receptor beta chain was sequenced within a study of blood T cell repertoires in COVID-19. The CDR3 covers 13 residues. Looked up from germline, CDR1 is MNHEY and CDR2 is SVGAGI. Trimming shortened V by 5 bases and J by 4 bases, and 11 bases separated the two germline ends. Measured with immunoSEQ multiplex PCR; TCRdb has only the in-frame clones, and not every one. Among more than 14,000 clones listed, over 80% were seen once. The rearrangement uses TRBV6-5 and TRBJ2-5, with D possibly being TRBD1 (5 bases). The sequence derives from a human donor with active COVID-19. The donor label of this sample is uncertain. Sequencing input: peripheral blood. This chain's CDR3 is CASSMWGAETQYF. CDR3 DNA: TGTGCCAGCAGTATGTGGGGCGCAGAGACCCAGTACTTC.